This T cell receptor beta chain was obtained from a study of beta chain features in type 1 diabetes. Notes on the study in general: Moderate yet significant TCRB CDR3 shortening was seen in Type 1 diabetes patients in all four CD4+ subsets.

Expressed TCRB transcripts were sequenced because the entire RNA isolate underwent reverse transcription. The table came from immunoSEQ multiplex PCR; TCRdb's copy has only in-frame clones and leaves some out. The table has about 660,000 clones, more than 13% seen once. This CDR3 region has 14 residues. Germline lookup yields CDR1 MNHEY and CDR2 SVGAGI. Trimming stripped 3 bases from V and 2 bases from J, with 5 bases between. This clone was detected only a few times. The antigen is not known. The sequenced sample consisted of naive CD4+ T cells from blood. The J gene is TRBJ2-6, the V gene TRBV6-5, with D unclear. The sequence was obtained from a man younger than 30 with type 1 diabetes. CDR3 loop: CASSYQPGANVLTF. CDR3 nucleotides: TGTGCCAGCAGTTATCAGCCTGGGGCCAACGTCCTGACTTTC.